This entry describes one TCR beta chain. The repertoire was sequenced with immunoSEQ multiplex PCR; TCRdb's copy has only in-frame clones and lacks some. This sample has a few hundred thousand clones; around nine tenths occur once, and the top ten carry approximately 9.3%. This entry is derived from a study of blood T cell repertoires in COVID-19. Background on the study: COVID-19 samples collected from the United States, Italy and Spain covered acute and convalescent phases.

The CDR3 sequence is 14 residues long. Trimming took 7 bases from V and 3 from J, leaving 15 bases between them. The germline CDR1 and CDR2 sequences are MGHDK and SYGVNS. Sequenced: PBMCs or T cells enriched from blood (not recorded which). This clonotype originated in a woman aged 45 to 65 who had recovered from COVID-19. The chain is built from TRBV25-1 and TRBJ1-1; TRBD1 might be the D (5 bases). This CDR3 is CASKETARDTEAFF. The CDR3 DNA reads TGTGCCAGCAAAGAGACAGCTAGGGACACTGAAGCTTTCTTT.